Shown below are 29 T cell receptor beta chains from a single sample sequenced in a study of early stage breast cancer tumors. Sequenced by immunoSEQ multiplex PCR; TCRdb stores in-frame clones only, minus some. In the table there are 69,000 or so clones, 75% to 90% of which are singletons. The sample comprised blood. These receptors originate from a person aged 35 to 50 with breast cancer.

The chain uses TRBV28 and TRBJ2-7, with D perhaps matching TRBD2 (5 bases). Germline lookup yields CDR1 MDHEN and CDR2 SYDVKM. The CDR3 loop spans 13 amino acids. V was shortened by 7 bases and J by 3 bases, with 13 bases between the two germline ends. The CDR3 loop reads CASIRDIVYEQYF. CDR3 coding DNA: TGTGCCAGCATCCGGGATATCGTCTACGAGCAGTACTTC.

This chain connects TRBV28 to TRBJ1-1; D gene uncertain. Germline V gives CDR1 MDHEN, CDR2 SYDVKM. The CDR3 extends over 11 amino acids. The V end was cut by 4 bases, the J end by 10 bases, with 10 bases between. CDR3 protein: CASSSIGRAFF. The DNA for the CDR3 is TGTGCCAGCAGTTCAATCGGACGAGCTTTCTTT.

The CDR3 is CASSPGQVVSYEQYF. In DNA, the CDR3 is TGTGCCAGCTCGCCGGGACAGGTGGTCTCCTACGAGCAGTACTTC. V and J are TRBV18 and TRBJ2-7; TRBD1 aligns across 8 bases. Trimming cost V 6 bases and J 0 bases; bases outside gene matches: 7. CDR1 and CDR2 from the germline V gene are KGHSH and LQKENI. This CDR3 region has 15 residues.

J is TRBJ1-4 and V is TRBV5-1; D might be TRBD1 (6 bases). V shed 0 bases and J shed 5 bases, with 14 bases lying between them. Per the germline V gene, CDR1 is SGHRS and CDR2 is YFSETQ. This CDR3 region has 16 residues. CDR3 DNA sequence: TGCGCCAGCAGCTTGGCGTCCAGGGGAGGCAATGAAAAACTGTTTTTT. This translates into CASSLASRGGNEKLFF.

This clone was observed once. CDR3 residues: CASSAGPNYEQYF. In DNA, the CDR3 is TGTGCCAGCTCAGCGGGACCTAACTACGAGCAGTACTTC. The chain carries TRBV18 and TRBJ2-7, with D tentatively TRBD2 (6 bases). The germline V gene has CDR1 KGHSH and CDR2 LQKENI. The CDR3 totals 13 residues. The V gene lost 5 bases and the J gene lost 3 bases, with 11 bases spanning the gap.

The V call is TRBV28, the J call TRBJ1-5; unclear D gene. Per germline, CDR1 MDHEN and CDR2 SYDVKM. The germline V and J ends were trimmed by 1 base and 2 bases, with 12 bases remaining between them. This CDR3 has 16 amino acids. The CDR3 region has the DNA TGTGCCAGCAGTTTATACGGGGTCGGCGGCAATCAGCCCCAGCATTTT. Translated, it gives CASSLYGVGGNQPQHF. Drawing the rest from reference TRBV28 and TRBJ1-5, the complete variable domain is DVKVTQSSRYLVKRTGEKVFLECVQDMDHENMFWYRQDPGLGLRLIYFSYDVKMKEKGDIPEGYSVSREKKERFSLILESASTNQTSMYLCASSLYGVGGNQPQHFGDGTRLSIL.

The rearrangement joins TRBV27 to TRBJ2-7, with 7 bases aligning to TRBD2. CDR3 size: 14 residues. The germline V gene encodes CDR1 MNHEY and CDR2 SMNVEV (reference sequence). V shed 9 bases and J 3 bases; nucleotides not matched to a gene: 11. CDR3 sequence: CASSRAGLLYEQYF. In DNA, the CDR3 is TGTGCCAGTTCCCGAGCGGGACTCCTCTACGAGCAGTACTTC.

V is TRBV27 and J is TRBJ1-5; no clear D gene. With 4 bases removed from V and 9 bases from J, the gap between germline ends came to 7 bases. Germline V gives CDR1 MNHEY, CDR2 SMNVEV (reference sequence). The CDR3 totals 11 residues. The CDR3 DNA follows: TGTGCCAGCAGTTCTGAAGGGCCCCAGCATTTT. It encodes CASSSEGPQHF.

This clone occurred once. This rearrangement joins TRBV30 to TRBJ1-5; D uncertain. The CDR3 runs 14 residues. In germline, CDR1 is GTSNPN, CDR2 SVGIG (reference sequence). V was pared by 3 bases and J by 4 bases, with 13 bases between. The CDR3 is CAWSVDGTNQPQHF. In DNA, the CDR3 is TGTGCCTGGAGCGTCGACGGAACGAATCAGCCCCAGCATTTT.

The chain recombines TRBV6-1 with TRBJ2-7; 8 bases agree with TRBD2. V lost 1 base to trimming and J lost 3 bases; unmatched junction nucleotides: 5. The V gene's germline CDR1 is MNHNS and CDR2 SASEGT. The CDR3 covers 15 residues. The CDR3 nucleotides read TGTGCCAGCAGTGAAGTACTAGCGGACAACTACGAGCAGTACTTC. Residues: CASSEVLADNYEQYF.

The CDR3 nucleotides are TGTGCCAGCAGCGCTTGGGACACTCAAGAGACCCAGTACTTC. It is translated as CASSAWDTQETQYF. This rearrangement joins TRBV9 to TRBJ2-5; weak D call: TRBD1 (6 bases). Germline V gene sequence: CDR1 SGDLS, CDR2 YYNGEE. The CDR3 has 14 residues. The V and J ends lost 3 bases and 2 bases respectively, with 11 bases between them.

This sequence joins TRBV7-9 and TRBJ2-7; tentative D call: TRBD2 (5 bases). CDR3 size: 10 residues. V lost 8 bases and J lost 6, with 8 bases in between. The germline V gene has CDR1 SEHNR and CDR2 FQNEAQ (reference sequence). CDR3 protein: CASDRGEQYF. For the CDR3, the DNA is TGTGCCAGCGATCGGGGCGAGCAGTACTTC.

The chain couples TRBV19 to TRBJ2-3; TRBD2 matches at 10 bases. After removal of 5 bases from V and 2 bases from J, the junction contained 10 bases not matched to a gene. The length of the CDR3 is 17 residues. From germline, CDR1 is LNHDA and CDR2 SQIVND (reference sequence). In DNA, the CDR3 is TGTGCCAGTAGTCATAGGGGGCTAGCGGGAGCCACAGATACGCAGTATTTT. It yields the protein CASSHRGLAGATDTQYF.

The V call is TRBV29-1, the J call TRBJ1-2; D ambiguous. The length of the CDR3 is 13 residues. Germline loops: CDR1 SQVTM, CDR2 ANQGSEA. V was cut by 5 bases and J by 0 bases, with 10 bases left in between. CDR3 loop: CSVWTVANYGYTF. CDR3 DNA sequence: TGCAGCGTTTGGACGGTAGCTAACTATGGCTACACCTTC.

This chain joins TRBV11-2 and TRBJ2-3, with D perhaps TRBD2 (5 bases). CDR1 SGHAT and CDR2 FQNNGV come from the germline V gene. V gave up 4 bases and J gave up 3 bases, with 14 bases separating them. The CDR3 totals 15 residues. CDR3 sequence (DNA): TGTGCCAGCAGCTCGGGGTCGGGAACAACAGATACGCAGTATTTT. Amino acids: CASSSGSGTTDTQYF.

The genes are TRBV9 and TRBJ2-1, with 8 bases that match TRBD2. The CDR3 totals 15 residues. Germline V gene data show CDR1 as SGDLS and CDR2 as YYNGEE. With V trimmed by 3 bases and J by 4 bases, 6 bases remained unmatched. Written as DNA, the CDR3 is TGTGCCAGCAGCGCAACTAGCGGAGCTTACAATGAGCAGTTCTTC. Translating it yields CASSATSGAYNEQFF. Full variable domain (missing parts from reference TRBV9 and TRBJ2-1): DSGVTQTPKHLITATGQRVTLRCSPRSGDLSVYWYQQSLDQGLQFLIQYYNGEERAKGNILERFSAQQFPDLHSELNLSSLELGDSALYFCASSATSGAYNEQFFGPGTRLTVL.

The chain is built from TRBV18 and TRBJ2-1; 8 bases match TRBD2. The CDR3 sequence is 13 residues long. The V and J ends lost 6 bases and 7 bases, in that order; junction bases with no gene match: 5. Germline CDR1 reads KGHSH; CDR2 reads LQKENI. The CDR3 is CASSSGRVNEQFF. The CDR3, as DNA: TGTGCCAGCTCGAGCGGGAGAGTGAATGAGCAGTTCTTC. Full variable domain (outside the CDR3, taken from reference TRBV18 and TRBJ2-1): NAGVMQNPRHLVRRRGQEARLRCSPMKGHSHVYWYRQLPEEGLKFMVYLQKENIIDESGMPKERFSAEFPKEGPSILRIQQVVRGDSAAYFCASSSGRVNEQFFGPGTRLTVL.

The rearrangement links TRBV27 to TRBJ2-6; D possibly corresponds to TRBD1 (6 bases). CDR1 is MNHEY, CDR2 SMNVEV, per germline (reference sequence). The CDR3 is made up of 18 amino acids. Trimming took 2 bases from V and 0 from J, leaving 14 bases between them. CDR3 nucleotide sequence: TGTGCCAGCAGTTTAGGCTTTCGAGGGGGCTCTGGGGCCAACGTCCTGACTTTC. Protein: CASSLGFRGGSGANVLTF.

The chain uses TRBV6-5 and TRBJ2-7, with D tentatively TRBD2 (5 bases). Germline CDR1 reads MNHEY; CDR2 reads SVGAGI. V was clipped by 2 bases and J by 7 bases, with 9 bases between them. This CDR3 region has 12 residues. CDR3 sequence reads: CASSYGEREQYF. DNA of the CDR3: TGTGCCAGCAGTTACGGCGAGCGGGAGCAGTACTTC.

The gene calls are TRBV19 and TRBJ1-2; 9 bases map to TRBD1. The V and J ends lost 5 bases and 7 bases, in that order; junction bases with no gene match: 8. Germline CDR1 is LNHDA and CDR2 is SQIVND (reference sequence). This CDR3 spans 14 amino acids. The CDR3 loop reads CASSLEDRGGGYTF. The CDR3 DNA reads TGTGCCAGTAGTCTGGAGGACAGGGGAGGTGGCTACACCTTC.

This CDR3 is CASSVMGTGELFF. CDR3 sequence (DNA): TGTGCCAGCAGTGTTATGGGCACCGGGGAGCTGTTTTTT. The chain has TRBV2 and TRBJ2-2; unclear D gene. V shed 4 bases and J shed 4 bases, with 7 bases lying between them. Germline values: CDR1 SNHLY, CDR2 FYNNEI. The CDR3 contains 13 residues.

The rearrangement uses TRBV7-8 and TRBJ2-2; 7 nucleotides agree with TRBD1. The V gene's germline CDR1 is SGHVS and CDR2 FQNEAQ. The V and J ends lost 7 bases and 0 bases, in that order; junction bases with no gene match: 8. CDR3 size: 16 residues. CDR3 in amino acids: CASNLAGTANTGELFF. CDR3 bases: TGTGCCAGCAACCTGGCCGGGACAGCGAACACCGGGGAGCTGTTTTTT.

The CDR3 is CASSYSLAQPQHF. Here the CDR3 DNA reads TGTGCCAGCAGTTACTCGTTAGCCCAGCCCCAGCATTTT. This chain joins TRBV6-6 and TRBJ1-5; D remains ambiguous. This CDR3 is 13 amino acids long. Germline V gives CDR1 MNHNY, CDR2 SVGAGI (reference sequence). V lost 0 bases and J lost 7, with 7 bases in between.

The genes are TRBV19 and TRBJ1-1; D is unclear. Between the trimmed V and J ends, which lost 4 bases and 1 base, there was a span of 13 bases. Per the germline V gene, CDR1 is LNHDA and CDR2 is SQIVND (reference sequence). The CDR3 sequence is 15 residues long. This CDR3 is CASSSQPLGNTEAFF. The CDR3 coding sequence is TGTGCCAGTAGTAGTCAGCCTTTGGGGAACACTGAAGCTTTCTTT.

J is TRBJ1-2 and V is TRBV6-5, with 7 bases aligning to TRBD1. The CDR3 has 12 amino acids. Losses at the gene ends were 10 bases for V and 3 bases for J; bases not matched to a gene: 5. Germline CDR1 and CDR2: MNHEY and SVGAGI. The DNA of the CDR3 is TGTGCCACATACAGGGGCTACTATGGCTACACCTTC. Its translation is CATYRGYYGYTF.

The CDR3 nucleotides read TGTGCCAGCAGTTTACCGACAGGGGGTGGTAGCACAGATACGCAGTATTTT. This translates into CASSLPTGGGSTDTQYF. V usage is TRBV28 and J usage is TRBJ2-3; TRBD1 matches at 9 bases. V lost 2 bases, J lost 0 bases, and 6 bases stayed unmatched. Germline CDR1 MDHEN, CDR2 SYDVKM. The CDR3 consists of 17 residues.

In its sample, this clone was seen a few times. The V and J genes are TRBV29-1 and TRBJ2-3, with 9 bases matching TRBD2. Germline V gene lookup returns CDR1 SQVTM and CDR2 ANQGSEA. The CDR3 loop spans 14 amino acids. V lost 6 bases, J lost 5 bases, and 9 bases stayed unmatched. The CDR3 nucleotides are TGCAGCGTCACGGGACTAGCTTTGGTAGATACGCAGTATTTT. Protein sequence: CSVTGLALVDTQYF.

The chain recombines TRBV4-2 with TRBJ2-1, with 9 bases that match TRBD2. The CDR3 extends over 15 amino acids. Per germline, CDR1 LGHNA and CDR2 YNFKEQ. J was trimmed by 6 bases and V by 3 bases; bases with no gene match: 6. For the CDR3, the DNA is TGTGCCAGCAGCCAGGTAGCGGGAGTGATCAATGAGCAGTTCTTC. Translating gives CASSQVAGVINEQFF.

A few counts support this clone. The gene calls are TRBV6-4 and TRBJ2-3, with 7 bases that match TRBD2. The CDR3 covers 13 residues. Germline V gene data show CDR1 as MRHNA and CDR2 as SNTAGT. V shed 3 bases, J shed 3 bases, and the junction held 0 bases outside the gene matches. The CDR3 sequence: CASSERETDTQYF. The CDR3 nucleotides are TGTGCCAGCAGTGAGCGGGAGACAGATACGCAGTATTTT.